The 11 T cell receptor beta chains below were found in one sample sequenced in a study of blood T cell repertoires in COVID-19. Method: immunoSEQ multiplex PCR; TCRdb's copy keeps in-frame clones and lacks some. The data contain some 110,000 clones, 85% of them singletons. Sequenced sample: peripheral blood. These receptors were taken from a man in his fifties with acute or convalescent COVID-19.

The chain uses TRBV10-3 and TRBJ1-2; 9 bases fit TRBD1. The V and J ends lost 3 bases and 8 bases, in that order; junction bases with no gene match: 7. CDR1 ENHRY and CDR2 SYGVKD come from the germline V gene. The CDR3 runs 14 residues. CDR3 sequence reads: CAISDNRGRGGYTF. The DNA of the CDR3 is TGTGCCATCAGTGATAACAGGGGGCGTGGGGGCTACACCTTC.

J is TRBJ2-7 and V is TRBV5-1; a possible D gene is TRBD2 (6 bases). The CDR3 runs 13 residues. V lost 4 bases, J lost 0 bases, and 8 bases lay in between. Germline CDR1 and CDR2: SGHRS and YFSETQ. Here the CDR3 reads CASSRESSYEQYF. The CDR3 DNA follows: TGCGCCAGCAGCCGGGAGAGCTCCTACGAGCAGTACTTC.

This clone was detected only once. The chain recombines TRBV11-2 with TRBJ1-1, with D unclear. The V and J ends lost 7 bases and 5 bases respectively, with 11 bases between them. The germline gives CDR1 SGHAT, CDR2 FQNNGV. This CDR3 has 12 amino acids. The CDR3 region is CASKKAGTEAFF. CDR3 nucleotide sequence: TGTGCCAGCAAAAAGGCGGGGACTGAAGCTTTCTTT.

This chain uses TRBV4-1 with TRBJ2-3; no reliable D call. The germline CDR1 and CDR2 sequences are MGHRA and YSYEKL. The CDR3 spans 14 residues. V lost 0 bases, J lost 2 bases, and 6 bases lay in between. This chain's CDR3 is CASSQERYTDTQYF. In DNA form, the CDR3 reads TGCGCCAGCAGCCAAGAGCGGTACACAGATACGCAGTATTTT.

The gene calls are TRBV18 and TRBJ1-6; TRBD1 might be the D (6 bases). With 2 bases removed from V and 0 bases from J, the gap between germline ends came to 17 bases. The CDR3 is 19 residues long. Per germline, CDR1 KGHSH and CDR2 LQKENI. The CDR3 DNA follows: TGTGCCAGCTCACCAGTGGTCCAGGGGCAAAGCTCCTATAATTCACCCCTCCACTTT. Amino acids: CASSPVVQGQSSYNSPLHF.

The sample holds one count of this clone. The genes are TRBV6-5 and TRBJ1-4; 7 bases are shared with TRBD1. The junction had 6 bases not matched to a gene; V was cut back by 0 bases and J by 8 bases. Germline V gene lookup returns CDR1 MNHEY and CDR2 SVGAGI. This CDR3 spans 15 amino acids. This chain's CDR3 is CASSYSKQGYEKLFF. The CDR3 nucleotides read TGTGCCAGCAGTTACTCGAAACAGGGGTACGAAAAACTGTTTTTT.

The chain has TRBV18 and TRBJ2-2, with D possibly being TRBD1 (6 bases). This CDR3 region has 14 residues. Germline V CDR1 and CDR2: KGHSH, LQKENI. The ends were cut back, 5 bases at V and 1 base at J, with 8 bases in the middle. The CDR3 DNA reads TGTGCCAGCTCATTGGGACAGAACACCGGGGAGCTGTTTTTT. Translation: CASSLGQNTGELFF. Looking up the rest from reference TRBV18 and TRBJ2-2 gives the full variable domain: NAGVMQNPRHLVRRRGQEARLRCSPMKGHSHVYWYRQLPEEGLKFMVYLQKENIIDESGMPKERFSAEFPKEGPSILRIQQVVRGDSAAYFCASSLGQNTGELFFGEGSRLTVL.

This rearrangement joins TRBV7-3 to TRBJ2-1; 9 bases fit TRBD2. Per the germline V gene, CDR1 is SGHTA and CDR2 is FQGTGA. V gave up 2 bases and J gave up 3 bases; unmatched junction bases: 2. This CDR3 comprises 15 residues. In DNA, the CDR3 is TGTGCCAGCAGCTTACGGACTAGCGACTACAATGAGCAGTTCTTC. Translated: CASSLRTSDYNEQFF.

The rearrangement links TRBV6-2 or TRBV6-3 to TRBJ2-2; D gene ambiguous. Between the trimmed V and J ends, which lost 0 bases and 5 bases, there was a span of 4 bases. CDR1 and CDR2 (germline): MNHEY, SVGEGT. This CDR3 has 13 amino acids. The DNA of the CDR3 is TGTGCCAGCAGTTACTCGACTACCGGGGAGCTGTTTTTT. This translates into CASSYSTTGELFF.

The chain uses TRBV10-3 and TRBJ2-4; 16 nucleotides align to TRBD2. This CDR3 is built from 18 residues. Germline CDR1 reads ENHRY; CDR2 reads SYGVKD. V shed 6 bases, J shed 0 bases, and the junction held 5 bases outside the gene matches. The CDR3 loop is CAISRGTSGGEAKNIQYF. The CDR3 nucleotides read TGTGCCATCAGCCGCGGGACTAGCGGGGGGGAAGCCAAAAACATTCAGTACTTC.

This clone was observed a single time. This rearrangement joins TRBV19 to TRBJ1-6; 9 nucleotides match TRBD1. The CDR3 has 15 residues. V lost 3 bases to trimming and J lost 8 bases; unmatched junction nucleotides: 5. Germline V gives CDR1 LNHDA, CDR2 SQIVND (reference sequence). CDR3 loop: CASSISRTGDSPLHF. The CDR3 DNA sequence: TGTGCCAGTAGTATTAGTCGGACAGGGGATTCACCCCTCCACTTT.